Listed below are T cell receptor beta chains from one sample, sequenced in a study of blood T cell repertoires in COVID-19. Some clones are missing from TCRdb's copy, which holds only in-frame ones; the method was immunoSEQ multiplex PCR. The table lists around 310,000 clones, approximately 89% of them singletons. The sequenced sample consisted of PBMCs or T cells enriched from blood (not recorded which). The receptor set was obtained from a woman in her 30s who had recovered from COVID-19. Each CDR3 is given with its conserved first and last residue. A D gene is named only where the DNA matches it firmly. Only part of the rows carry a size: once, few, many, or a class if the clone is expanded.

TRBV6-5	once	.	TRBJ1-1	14	TGTGCCAGCAGTTACTTCAGGGGGAACACTGAAGCTTTCTTT	CASSYFRGNTEAFF
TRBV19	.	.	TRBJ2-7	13	TGTGCCAGTAGTTTAGACAGTACCTACGAGCAGTACTTC	CASSLDSTYEQYF
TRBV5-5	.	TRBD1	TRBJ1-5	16	TGTGCCAGCAGCCCCCGGGGACAGAACATCAATCAGCCCCAGCATTTT	CASSPRGQNINQPQHF
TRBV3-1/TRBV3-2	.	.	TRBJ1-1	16	TGTGCCAGCAGCCAAGATTTTGGCAGGGTTAATGCTGAAGCTTTCTTT	CASSQDFGRVNAEAFF
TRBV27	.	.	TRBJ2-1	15	TGTGCCAGCAGTTTATCAGGACAGTCCAACAATGAGCAGTTCTTC	CASSLSGQSNNEQFF
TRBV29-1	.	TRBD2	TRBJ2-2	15	TGCAGCGCAGTAGCGGGAGCCATGAACACCGGGGAGCTGTTTTTT	CSAVAGAMNTGELFF
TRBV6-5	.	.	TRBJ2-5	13	TGTGCCAGCAGTTATGGTAGCGGTAAGACCCAGTACTTC	CASSYGSGKTQYF
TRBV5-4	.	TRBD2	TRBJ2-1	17	TGTGCCAGCAGCTCGCGCCCCACTAGCGGGAGGCGCAGTGAGCAGTTCTTC	CASSSRPTSGRRSEQFF
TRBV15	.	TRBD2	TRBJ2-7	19	TGTGCCACCAGCAGCGAGGGGGGACAAGGACTAGCTTGGATGTCCGAGCAGTACTTC	CATSSEGGQGLAWMSEQYF
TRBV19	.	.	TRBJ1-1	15	TGTGCCAGTAGTGGGACTTTATCGGTGAACACTGAAGCTTTCTTT	CASSGTLSVNTEAFF
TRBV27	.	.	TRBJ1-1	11	TGTGCCAGCAGTTTAGGTCCGGAGGCTTTCTTT	CASSLGPEAFF
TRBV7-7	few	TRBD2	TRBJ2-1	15	TGTGCTAGCAGCCTCGGGACTAGCGAGTACAATGAGCAGTTCTTC	CASSLGTSEYNEQFF
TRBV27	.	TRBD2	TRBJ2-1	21	TGTGCCAGCAGTTTTTGGTATGGTACAGTGACCGGGACTAGCGGAAAGAATGAGCAGTTCTTC	CASSFWYGTVTGTSGKNEQFF
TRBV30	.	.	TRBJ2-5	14	TGTGCCTGGAGTGTACTCAGGGGCCAAGAGACCCAGTACTTC	CAWSVLRGQETQYF
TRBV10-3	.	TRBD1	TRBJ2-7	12	TGTGCCATCAGGCCAGGGGGCTACGAGCAGTACTTC	CAIRPGGYEQYF
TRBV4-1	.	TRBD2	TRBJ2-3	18	TGCGCCAGCAGCCAAGAGGGGGTCGAAGCGGGAGGAAGTGATACGCAGTATTTT	CASSQEGVEAGGSDTQYF
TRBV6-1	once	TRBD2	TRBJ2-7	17	TGTGCCAGCAGTGAAGTAGCCGGGACTATCTCCTCCTACGAGCAGTACTTC	CASSEVAGTISSYEQYF
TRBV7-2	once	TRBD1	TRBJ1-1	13	TGTGCCAGCAGAGTCTACAGGGGCGCTGAAGCTTTCTTT	CASRVYRGAEAFF
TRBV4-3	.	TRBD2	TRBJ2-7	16	TGCGCCAGCAGCCAAGTCGGAGCGGGAGTGTTGTACGAGCAGTACTTC	CASSQVGAGVLYEQYF
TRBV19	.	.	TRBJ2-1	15	TGTGCCAGTAGGGACCAAGGGGGATATGTTGGTGAGCAGTTCTTC	CASRDQGGYVGEQFF
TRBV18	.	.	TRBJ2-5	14	TGTGCCAGCTCACCAATTCGACAACAAGAGACCCAGTACTTC	CASSPIRQQETQYF
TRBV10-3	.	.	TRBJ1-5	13	TGTGCCATCAGGGAGACAGAGAATCAGCCCCAGCATTTT	CAIRETENQPQHF
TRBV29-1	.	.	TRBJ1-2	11	TGCAGCGGGGAGACAGGCTCTGGCTACACCTTC	CSGETGSGYTF
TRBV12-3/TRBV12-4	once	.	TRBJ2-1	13	TGTGCCAGCAGTTTCAGAAGGGGCCATGAGCAGTTCTTC	CASSFRRGHEQFF
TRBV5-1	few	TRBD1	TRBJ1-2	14	TGCGCCAGCAGCCAGGGACAGGGGGCGAATGGCTACACCTTC	CASSQGQGANGYTF
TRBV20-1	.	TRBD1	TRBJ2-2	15	TGCAGTGCTAGTTGGGACAGGGGATTATCCGGGGAGCTGTTTTTT	CSASWDRGLSGELFF
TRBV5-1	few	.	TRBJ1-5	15	TGCGCCAGCAGCTCGCGGCCTGGCCAGGGCCAGCCCCAGCATTTT	CASSSRPGQGQPQHF
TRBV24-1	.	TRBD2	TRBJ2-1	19	TGTGCCACCAGTGACCCCTCGGGGGACGGGGGGAGCTCCTACAATGAGCAGTTCTTC	CATSDPSGDGGSSYNEQFF
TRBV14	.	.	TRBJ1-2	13	TGTGCCAGCACCCATAGCGGGTACTATGGCTACACCTTC	CASTHSGYYGYTF
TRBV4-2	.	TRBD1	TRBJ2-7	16	TGTGCCAGCAGCCAAGTACCGGGACAGAGCTCCTACGAGCAGTACTTC	CASSQVPGQSSYEQYF
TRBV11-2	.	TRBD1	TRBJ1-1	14	TGTGCCAGCAGCTTAGAAACAGGGGCCATAGGAGCTTTCTTT	CASSLETGAIGAFF
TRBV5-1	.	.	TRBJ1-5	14	TGCGCCAGCAGAGGCAGGGGTGAAGACCAGCCCCAGCATTTT	CASRGRGEDQPQHF
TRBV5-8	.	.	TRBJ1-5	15	TGTGCCAGCAGTCAACAGGGTTATAGCAATCAGCCCCAGCATTTT	CASSQQGYSNQPQHF
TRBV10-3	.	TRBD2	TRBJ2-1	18	TGTGCCATCAGTTCAAGGACTAGCGGGAGCTCTGGGTACAATGAGCAGTTCTTC	CAISSRTSGSSGYNEQFF
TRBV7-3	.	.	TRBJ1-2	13	TGTGCCAGCAGCTTAAACCAGGGTAATGGCTACACCTTC	CASSLNQGNGYTF
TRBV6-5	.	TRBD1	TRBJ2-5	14	TGTGCCAGCAGTTGCGGACAGGGCGGAGAGACCCAGTACTTC	CASSCGQGGETQYF
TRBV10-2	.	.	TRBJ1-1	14	TGCGCCAGCAGTGTAAGGCAGGTGAACACTGAAGCTTTCTTT	CASSVRQVNTEAFF
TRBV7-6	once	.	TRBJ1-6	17	TGTGCCAGCAGCTTATATCCCCAGCGGACCCATAATTCACCCCTCCACTTT	CASSLYPQRTHNSPLHF
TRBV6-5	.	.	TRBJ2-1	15	TGTGCCAGCAGTTTGGGGCAGAGGCCATACAATGAGCAGTTCTTC	CASSLGQRPYNEQFF
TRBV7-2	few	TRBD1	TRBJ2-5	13	TGTGCCAGCAACAGACAGGGGATGGAGACCCAGTACTTC	CASNRQGMETQYF
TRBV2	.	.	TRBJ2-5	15	TGTGCCAGCAGATACTCTAACAGGGATCAAGAGACCCAGTACTTC	CASRYSNRDQETQYF
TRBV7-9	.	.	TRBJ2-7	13	TGTGCCAGCAGCTTAGGGGGCCGGGGGGAGCAGTACTTC	CASSLGGRGEQYF
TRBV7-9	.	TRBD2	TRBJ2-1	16	TGTGCCAGCAGCTTCTCATATACTTGGCGGGAGGGTGAGCAGTTCTTC	CASSFSYTWREGEQFF
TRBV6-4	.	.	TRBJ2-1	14	TGTGCCAGCTCCTATGGCACTAGCAACCATGAGCAGTTCTTC	CASSYGTSNHEQFF
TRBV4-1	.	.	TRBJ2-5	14	TGCGCCAGCAGCCGAACACAGGGGGGGGAGACCCAGTACTTC	CASSRTQGGETQYF
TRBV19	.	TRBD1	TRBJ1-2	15	TGTGCCAGTAGTAGGGACAGGGACTTTAGGTATGGCTACACCTTC	CASSRDRDFRYGYTF
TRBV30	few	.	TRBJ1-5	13	TGTGCCTGGAGCGGCGGAGGAAGTCAGCCCCAGCATTTT	CAWSGGGSQPQHF
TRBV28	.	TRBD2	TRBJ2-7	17	TGTGCCAGCAGTTCCGCTTGGACTAGCGGAACATTATACGAGCAGTACTTC	CASSSAWTSGTLYEQYF
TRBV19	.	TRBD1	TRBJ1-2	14	TGTGCCAGTAGTGATATGGACAGGCGCTATGGCTACACCTTC	CASSDMDRRYGYTF
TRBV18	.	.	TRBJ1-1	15	TGTGCCAGCTCACCACCCCGGGATCAAGCCACTGAAGCTTTCTTT	CASSPPRDQATEAFF
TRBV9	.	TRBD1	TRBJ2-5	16	TGTGCCAGCAGCGGGCAAGGGGGCAGGGGTCAACAGACCCAGTACTTC	CASSGQGGRGQQTQYF
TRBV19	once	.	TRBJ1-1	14	TGTGCCAGTAGTATCAGGGGAGCTAACACTGAAGCTTTCTTT	CASSIRGANTEAFF
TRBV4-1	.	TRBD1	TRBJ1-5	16	TGCGCCAGCAGCCAAGGAACAGGGGGAGTTAATCAGCCCCAGCATTTT	CASSQGTGGVNQPQHF
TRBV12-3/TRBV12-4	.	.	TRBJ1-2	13	TGTGCCAGCAGTTTGGTCTCAGAGGGTCGCTACACCTTC	CASSLVSEGRYTF
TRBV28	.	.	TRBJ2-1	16	TGTGCCAGCAGTCCGTCAGGAACTCTAAGGGGAAATGAGCAGTTCTTC	CASSPSGTLRGNEQFF
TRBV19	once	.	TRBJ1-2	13	TGTGCCAGTAGTATCCGAGGAGCTGGAGGCTACACCTTC	CASSIRGAGGYTF
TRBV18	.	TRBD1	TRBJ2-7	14	TGTGCCAGCTCTCCCCAACAGGGGAAGGACGAGCAGTACTTC	CASSPQQGKDEQYF
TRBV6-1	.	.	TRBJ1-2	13	TGTGCCAGCAGTGAAGAACCTTACATGGGCTACACCTTC	CASSEEPYMGYTF
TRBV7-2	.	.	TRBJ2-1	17	TGTGCCAGCAGCTCGCACAGGGCCTTCAGCTCCTACAATGAGCAGTTCTTC	CASSSHRAFSSYNEQFF